This T cell receptor (beta chain) derives from a study of T cell responses to AZD1222 COVID-19 vaccine. Study-level background: Investigators merged groups given second doses at roughly 4 or roughly 12 weeks.

Overall study results and limits: Close to half of all spike-specific TCRs reportedly target regions of the variants that are unmutated. Just 6 or 7 AZD1222 recipients were seropositive at baseline. Recipients of two AZD1222 doses showed rising Spike-specific TCR breadth and depth.

Per the germline V gene, CDR1 is SNHLY and CDR2 is FYNNEI. V lost 7 bases and J lost 6, with 17 bases in between. The CDR3 sequence is 14 residues long. Comment on this clone: Antigen unknown.

Measured with immunoSEQ multiplex PCR; TCRdb has only the in-frame clones, and not every one. This sample has some 49,000 clones, with 65% to 80% found just once. The sample here was peripheral blood, taken on day 0 of AZD1222 vaccination. This chain connects TRBV2 to TRBJ2-3; perhaps TRBD1 as D (6 bases). This TCR derives from an adult in good health. As DNA, the CDR3 is TGTGCCAGCACCTCCGACCCGAGGGGGGATACGCAGTATTTT. Translation gives CASTSDPRGDTQYF.